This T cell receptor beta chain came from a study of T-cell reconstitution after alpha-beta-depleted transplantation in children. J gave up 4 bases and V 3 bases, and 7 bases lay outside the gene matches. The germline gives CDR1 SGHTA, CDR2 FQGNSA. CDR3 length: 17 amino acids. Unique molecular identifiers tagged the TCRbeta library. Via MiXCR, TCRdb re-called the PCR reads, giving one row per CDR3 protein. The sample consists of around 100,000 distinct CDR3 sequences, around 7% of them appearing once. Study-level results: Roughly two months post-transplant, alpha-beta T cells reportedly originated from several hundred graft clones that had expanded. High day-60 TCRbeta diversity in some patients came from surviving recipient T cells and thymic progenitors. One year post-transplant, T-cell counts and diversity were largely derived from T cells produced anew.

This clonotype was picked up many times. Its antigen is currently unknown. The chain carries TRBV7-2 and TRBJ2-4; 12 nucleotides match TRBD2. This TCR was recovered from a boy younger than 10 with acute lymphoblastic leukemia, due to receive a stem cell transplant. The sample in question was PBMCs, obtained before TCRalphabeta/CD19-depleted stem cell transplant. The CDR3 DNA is TGTGCCAGCAGCTTTGGGCTAGCGGGGGGGCCGAAAAACATTCAGTACTTC. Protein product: CASSFGLAGGPKNIQYF.